The rows below give T cell receptor beta chains drawn from one sample of a study of cytomegalovirus exposure and HLA in healthy donors. Sequenced by immunoSEQ multiplex PCR; TCRdb stores in-frame clones only, minus some. The sample holds about 160,000 clones, roughly four fifths seen once. Sequencing was done on a sample of PBMCs. The receptors shown here come from a man aged 45-65 years in good health and CMV-seropositive. Each CDR3 is given with its conserved first and last residue. Each record gives: clone size, J gene, V gene, D gene, CDR3 DNA, CDR3 protein. D genes are given only for firm matches. The size field is filled for only some rows; it gives once, few, many or a size class.

clone_size: -; j_call: TRBJ2-3; v_call: TRBV9; d_call: -; cdr3_nt: TGTGCCAGCAGCGTCAGGGGTTGGGGGTCTAGAAGCAATGGAGATACGCAGTATTTT; cdr3_aa: CASSVRGWGSRSNGDTQYF
clone_size: few; j_call: TRBJ1-1; v_call: TRBV28; d_call: -; cdr3_nt: TGTGCCAGCAGTTTATCAATAGCCTTCGATGGGGCTTTCTTT; cdr3_aa: CASSLSIAFDGAFF
clone_size: -; j_call: TRBJ1-2; v_call: TRBV19; d_call: -; cdr3_nt: TGTGCCAGTAGTAATTGGGGGGGCGATGGCTACACCTTC; cdr3_aa: CASSNWGGDGYTF
clone_size: -; j_call: TRBJ2-3; v_call: TRBV29-1; d_call: TRBD1; cdr3_nt: TGCAGCTCAGGGGGACAGGGGTCAGATACGCAGTATTTT; cdr3_aa: CSSGGQGSDTQYF
clone_size: -; j_call: TRBJ1-1; v_call: TRBV18; d_call: -; cdr3_nt: TGTGCCAGCTCACACGGTGAGAACACTGAAGCTTTCTTT; cdr3_aa: CASSHGENTEAFF
clone_size: -; j_call: TRBJ2-3; v_call: TRBV5-1; d_call: TRBD1; cdr3_nt: TGCGCCAGCAACCCGTCAGGGACAGGAGGGAGAGATACGCAGTATTTT; cdr3_aa: CASNPSGTGGRDTQYF
clone_size: -; j_call: TRBJ2-5; v_call: TRBV5-1; d_call: TRBD1; cdr3_nt: TGCGCCAGCAGCTTAGGACAGGGGCTGGAAGAGACCCAGTACTTC; cdr3_aa: CASSLGQGLEETQYF
clone_size: few; j_call: TRBJ1-1; v_call: TRBV5-8; d_call: TRBD1; cdr3_nt: TGTGCCAGCAGCTCTGCGACTACAGGGGATATTGAAGCTTTCTTT; cdr3_aa: CASSSATTGDIEAFF
clone_size: -; j_call: TRBJ2-7; v_call: TRBV19; d_call: -; cdr3_nt: TGTGCCAGTAGTAAGGGGCAACGGAGATACGAGCAGTACTTC; cdr3_aa: CASSKGQRRYEQYF
clone_size: few; j_call: TRBJ1-5; v_call: TRBV19; d_call: -; cdr3_nt: TGTGCCAGTAGCCCTGATTACCCATCGGGCAATCAGCCCCAGCATTTT; cdr3_aa: CASSPDYPSGNQPQHF
clone_size: -; j_call: TRBJ2-2; v_call: TRBV9; d_call: -; cdr3_nt: TGTGCCAGCAGCGTACATGTCGGGGGGCCAGCGAACACCGGGGAGCTGTTTTTT; cdr3_aa: CASSVHVGGPANTGELFF
clone_size: -; j_call: TRBJ1-2; v_call: TRBV6-5; d_call: TRBD1; cdr3_nt: TGTGCCAGCAGCTCCGGGACAGGGGTTTACTATGGCTACACCTTC; cdr3_aa: CASSSGTGVYYGYTF
clone_size: -; j_call: TRBJ2-1; v_call: TRBV4-2; d_call: TRBD2; cdr3_nt: TGTGCCAGCAGCCAAGCCCCGGGTAGCGGGATTCACAATGAGCAGTTCTTC; cdr3_aa: CASSQAPGSGIHNEQFF
clone_size: -; j_call: TRBJ2-3; v_call: TRBV28; d_call: -; cdr3_nt: TGTGCCACCTTGGGTGGAGGGCGATTTCCCACAGATACGCAGTATTTT; cdr3_aa: CATLGGGRFPTDTQYF
clone_size: -; j_call: TRBJ1-2; v_call: TRBV28; d_call: -; cdr3_nt: TGTGCCAGCAGTTTAGACAGGACAGACTATGGCTACACCTTC; cdr3_aa: CASSLDRTDYGYTF
clone_size: -; j_call: TRBJ2-7; v_call: TRBV29-1; d_call: -; cdr3_nt: TGCAGCGTGTCCGGGACAACCTACGAGCAGTACTTC; cdr3_aa: CSVSGTTYEQYF
clone_size: -; j_call: TRBJ2-7; v_call: TRBV7-9; d_call: TRBD1; cdr3_nt: TGTGCCAGCAGCCCGCATCACCCGACAGGGAACTCCTCCTACGAGCAGTACTTC; cdr3_aa: CASSPHHPTGNSSYEQYF
clone_size: -; j_call: TRBJ2-1; v_call: TRBV7-2; d_call: TRBD2; cdr3_nt: TGTGCCAGCAGCTCGACTAGCGGGAGATACAATGAGCAGTTCTTC; cdr3_aa: CASSSTSGRYNEQFF
clone_size: -; j_call: TRBJ1-1; v_call: TRBV7-2; d_call: -; cdr3_nt: TGTGCCAGCAGCTTAGGCAGGGAATGGCCTGAAGCTTTCTTT; cdr3_aa: CASSLGREWPEAFF
clone_size: -; j_call: TRBJ2-7; v_call: TRBV28; d_call: -; cdr3_nt: TGTGCCAGCAGTTTGATTTCTTGGGGCAGCTCCTACGAGCAGTACTTC; cdr3_aa: CASSLISWGSSYEQYF
clone_size: once; j_call: TRBJ1-3; v_call: TRBV9; d_call: -; cdr3_nt: TGTGCCAGCAGCGTAGAGCTGACTGGAAACACCATATATTTT; cdr3_aa: CASSVELTGNTIYF
clone_size: -; j_call: TRBJ2-3; v_call: TRBV28; d_call: -; cdr3_nt: TGTGCCAGCAGTTTAGGGTGGGCAGGCACAGATACGCAGTATTTT; cdr3_aa: CASSLGWAGTDTQYF
clone_size: once; j_call: TRBJ2-5; v_call: TRBV7-2; d_call: TRBD1; cdr3_nt: TGTGCCAGCAGTCTACAGGGGGCAGGGGAGACCCAGTACTTC; cdr3_aa: CASSLQGAGETQYF
clone_size: -; j_call: TRBJ1-2; v_call: TRBV28; d_call: -; cdr3_nt: TGTGCCAGCACCAGAGTAGGGGGTTTAGGTGGCTACACCTTC; cdr3_aa: CASTRVGGLGGYTF
clone_size: -; j_call: TRBJ2-2; v_call: TRBV15; d_call: TRBD2; cdr3_nt: TGTGCCACCAGTTATAGCGGGGGGGGAGGGGAGCTGTTTTTT; cdr3_aa: CATSYSGGGGELFF
clone_size: -; j_call: TRBJ2-2; v_call: TRBV7-9; d_call: -; cdr3_nt: TGTGCCAGCAGCTTAATAGGAACGACACCGACACCGAACACCGGGGAGCTGTTTTTT; cdr3_aa: CASSLIGTTPTPNTGELFF
clone_size: once; j_call: TRBJ1-5; v_call: TRBV2; d_call: -; cdr3_nt: TGTGCCAGCAGTTGGGGCGTAGATCAGCCCCAGCATTTT; cdr3_aa: CASSWGVDQPQHF
clone_size: -; j_call: TRBJ1-5; v_call: TRBV27; d_call: TRBD1; cdr3_nt: TGTGCCAGCAGTCCGGACAGGAATCAGCCCCAGCATTTT; cdr3_aa: CASSPDRNQPQHF
clone_size: -; j_call: TRBJ1-2; v_call: TRBV19; d_call: -; cdr3_nt: TGTGCCAGTTCTCCCCTGGGCAGGGTCGATGGCTACACCTTC; cdr3_aa: CASSPLGRVDGYTF
clone_size: few; j_call: TRBJ1-1; v_call: TRBV9; d_call: TRBD1; cdr3_nt: TGTGCCAGCAGCGTAGCGCTCGGACAGGGTAACACTGAAGCTTTCTTT; cdr3_aa: CASSVALGQGNTEAFF
clone_size: -; j_call: TRBJ1-2; v_call: TRBV28; d_call: TRBD1; cdr3_nt: TGTGCCAGCAGTCCTCCCACAGGGGGCGGTGGCTACACCTTC; cdr3_aa: CASSPPTGGGGYTF
clone_size: once; j_call: TRBJ2-2; v_call: TRBV5-1; d_call: -; cdr3_nt: TGCGCCAGCACCCCGGAGGGCGGGGCGAACACCGGGGAGCTGTTTTTT; cdr3_aa: CASTPEGGANTGELFF